These T cell receptor beta chains were read from a single sample in a study of shared clonotypes between healthy human individuals. Data came from immunoSEQ multiplex PCR; TCRdb stores just in-frame clones and leaves some out. The top ten hold 0.11% of the sample, which has about 590,000 clones, around 95% seen once. The sequencing sample was made of naive CD8+ T cells sorted from blood. These receptors were collected from a woman aged 30 to 39 in good health. Both conserved end residues are part of each CDR3. The order of the fields is J gene, clone size, V gene, CDR3 length, D gene, CDR3 protein, CDR3 DNA. The D gene is left open where the match is weak. Size is stated for part of the rows, as once, few or many counts, or as a class when the clone is expanded.

>TRBJ2-7|-|TRBV4-1|15|-
CASSLGAGTPYEQYF
TGCGCCAGCAGCCTTGGGGCAGGGACCCCCTACGAGCAGTACTTC
>TRBJ2-7|-|TRBV11-2|16|TRBD1
CASSLPSRTGRHEQYF
TGTGCCAGCAGCTTGCCCTCCCGGACAGGGCGCCACGAGCAGTACTTC
>TRBJ1-2|-|TRBV5-6|13|-
CASSLVGDIGITF
TGTGCCAGCAGCTTGGTCGGGGATATTGGGATCACCTTC
>TRBJ1-1|-|TRBV13|14|-
CASSLGVGNTEAFF
TGTGCCAGCAGCTTAGGGGTCGGCAACACTGAAGCTTTCTTT
>TRBJ1-1|-|TRBV2|14|-
CASRDPQGRTEAFF
TGTGCCAGCAGAGATCCACAGGGAAGGACTGAAGCTTTCTTT
>TRBJ2-7|-|TRBV29-1|16|TRBD1
CSVGGRTGEFTYEQYF
TGCAGCGTTGGGGGGCGGACAGGGGAATTTACCTACGAGCAGTACTTC
>TRBJ2-3|-|TRBV4-1|17|-
CASSQSTFGDRTDTQYF
TGCGCCAGCAGCCAAAGCACGTTCGGGGACCGCACAGATACGCAGTATTTT
>TRBJ2-1|-|TRBV6-1|12|-
CASSEGAFEQFF
TGTGCCAGCAGTGAAGGGGCCTTTGAGCAGTTCTTC
>TRBJ2-3|-|TRBV13|17|TRBD2
CASSLGGGRAPGDTQYF
TGTGCCAGCAGCTTAGGCGGCGGGAGGGCCCCTGGGGATACGCAGTATTTT
>TRBJ2-7|-|TRBV4-1|15|-
CASSPRSGPTYEQYF
TGCGCCAGCAGCCCGAGAAGCGGGCCCACCTACGAGCAGTACTTC
>TRBJ2-3|-|TRBV28|16|-
CASLDSWVAAIGTQYF
TGTGCCAGCCTCGATTCGTGGGTAGCGGCCATAGGTACGCAGTATTTT
>TRBJ2-3|-|TRBV7-8|15|TRBD2
CASTGGGRGADTQYF
TGTGCCAGCACCGGGGGCGGGAGGGGAGCAGATACGCAGTATTTT
>TRBJ2-7|-|TRBV2|13|-
CASSPDYSYEQYF
TGTGCCAGCAGTCCGGACTACTCCTACGAGCAGTACTTC
>TRBJ2-3|-|TRBV28|19|TRBD2
CASSFPVPGLAGEADTQYF
TGTGCCAGCAGTTTCCCAGTCCCGGGACTAGCGGGAGAGGCAGATACGCAGTATTTT
>TRBJ2-7|once|TRBV29-1|14|TRBD2
CSALAGRAGDEQYF
TGCAGCGCATTAGCGGGAAGGGCTGGTGACGAGCAGTACTTC
>TRBJ2-7|-|TRBV27|15|-
CASRPTWGSSYEQYF
TGTGCCAGCAGACCCACGTGGGGGAGCTCCTACGAGCAGTACTTC
>TRBJ2-2|-|TRBV4-1|15|TRBD2
CASSPLTSGNGELFF
TGCGCCAGCAGCCCCTTGACTAGCGGGAACGGGGAGCTGTTTTTT
>TRBJ1-1|-|TRBV25-1|15|-
CASSGWRGVNTEAFF
TGTGCCAGCAGTGGATGGCGGGGAGTGAACACTGAAGCTTTCTTT
>TRBJ2-1|-|TRBV4-1|17|TRBD2
CASTGLARTRPGNEQFF
TGCGCCAGCACGGGACTAGCGAGAACAAGACCCGGCAATGAGCAGTTCTTC
>TRBJ2-2|-|TRBV6-1|14|-
CASGGRGETGELFF
TGTGCCAGCGGGGGGAGAGGGGAAACCGGGGAGCTGTTTTTT
>TRBJ1-1|-|TRBV15|14|-
CATSPHPANTEAFF
TGTGCCACCAGCCCCCACCCGGCGAACACTGAAGCTTTCTTT
>TRBJ2-7|-|TRBV30|12|TRBD1
CAWGTGLPEQYF
TGTGCCTGGGGGACAGGGTTGCCCGAGCAGTACTTC
>TRBJ2-1|few|TRBV27|14|TRBD2
CASRGLADYNEQFF
TGTGCCAGCAGGGGACTAGCGGATTACAATGAGCAGTTCTTC
>TRBJ2-7|-|TRBV2|14|TRBD1
CASQTGQGRYEQYF
TGTGCCAGCCAAACCGGACAGGGGAGGTACGAGCAGTACTTC
>TRBJ2-7|-|TRBV30|11|-
CAWSWVGEQYF
TGTGCCTGGAGTTGGGTCGGCGAGCAGTACTTC
>TRBJ2-6|-|TRBV27|13|-
CASTFSGANVLTF
TGTGCCAGCACCTTCTCTGGGGCCAACGTCCTGACTTTC
>TRBJ1-2|-|TRBV29-1|10|-
CSVEDRGYTF
TGCAGCGTTGAAGATCGGGGCTACACCTTC
>TRBJ1-5|-|TRBV5-4|12|-
CASSLEGQPQHF
TGTGCCAGCAGCTTGGAGGGTCAGCCCCAGCATTTT
>TRBJ1-2|-|TRBV7-9|14|TRBD1
CASSFAGTDYGYTF
TGTGCCAGCAGCTTTGCCGGGACAGACTATGGCTACACCTTC
>TRBJ2-1|-|TRBV27|15|TRBD2
CASSLLSGRDNEQFF
TGTGCCAGCAGTTTACTTAGCGGGAGGGACAATGAGCAGTTCTTC
>TRBJ2-5|-|TRBV27|15|TRBD2
CASSLGTSGKGTQYF
TGTGCCAGCAGTTTAGGGACTAGCGGAAAAGGGACCCAGTACTTC
>TRBJ2-5|-|TRBV11-2|17|TRBD2
CASSFPSGRRGQETQYF
TGTGCCAGCAGCTTCCCTAGCGGGAGGCGGGGGCAAGAGACCCAGTACTTC
>TRBJ2-7|-|TRBV11-2|13|TRBD2
CASSWEGGYEQYF
TGTGCCAGCAGTTGGGAGGGCGGCTACGAGCAGTACTTC
>TRBJ2-7|-|TRBV13|15|TRBD2
CASSLGVAGAYEQYF
TGTGCCAGCAGCTTAGGAGTAGCGGGGGCCTACGAGCAGTACTTC
>TRBJ1-1|-|TRBV5-6|12|-
CASAGLGTEAFF
TGTGCCAGCGCTGGGTTGGGCACTGAAGCTTTCTTT
>TRBJ1-2|-|TRBV7-9|14|TRBD1
CALGGTGGSYGYTF
TGTGCCCTCGGGGGGACAGGGGGATCCTATGGCTACACCTTC
>TRBJ2-7|-|TRBV7-3|13|-
CASSLTLRGEQYF
TGTGCCAGCAGCTTAACCCTCAGGGGTGAGCAGTACTTC
>TRBJ1-2|-|TRBV20-1|8|-
CSATGYTF
TGCAGTGCGACTGGCTACACCTTC
>TRBJ2-5|-|TRBV28|14|-
CASSPRGSEETQYF
TGTGCCAGCAGTCCTAGGGGGTCGGAGGAGACCCAGTACTTC
>TRBJ1-5|-|TRBV21-1|15|-
CASSNRTDSNQPQHF
TGTGCCAGCAGCAATAGGACAGATAGCAATCAGCCCCAGCATTTT
>TRBJ1-2|-|TRBV27|13|-
CASSFAGDYGYTF
TGTGCCAGCAGTTTCGCAGGAGACTATGGCTACACCTTC
>TRBJ2-5|-|TRBV27|15|TRBD1
CASSPSWTGVETQYF
TGTGCCAGCAGTCCCTCCTGGACAGGGGTAGAGACCCAGTACTTC